These 23 T cell receptor beta chains originate from one sample sequenced in a study of shared clonotypes between healthy human individuals. Sequenced by immunoSEQ multiplex PCR; TCRdb stores in-frame clones only, minus some. The sample has about 2 million clones; around 96% are singletons. Cells designated naive CD8 were CD45RO-negative and were positively selected for CCR7, with terminally differentiated effector memory CD45RA+ cells excluded. Sequencing used naive CD8+ T cells sorted from blood. The receptors derive from a man younger than 30 in good health.

The chain uses TRBV27 and TRBJ2-7; TRBD1 agrees at 9 bases. The V gene end was trimmed by 5 bases and the J gene end by 3 bases; junction bases not matched to a gene: 11. The CDR3 is 16 residues long. The germline V gene encodes CDR1 MNHEY and CDR2 SMNVEV (reference sequence). CDR3 in amino acids: CASSKSPGTGFYEQYF. Written as DNA, the CDR3 is TGTGCCAGCAGTAAATCCCCCGGGACAGGGTTCTACGAGCAGTACTTC.

The rearrangement joins TRBV11-3 to TRBJ2-2; D possibly corresponds to TRBD2 (6 bases). The CDR3 is 17 residues long. CDR1 and CDR2 from the germline V gene are SGHNT and YENEEA. V lost 1 base and J 0 bases, leaving 12 bases between the germline ends. CDR3 protein: CASSLGDSLANTGELFF. CDR3 bases: TGTGCCAGCAGCTTAGGGGACTCACTCGCGAACACCGGGGAGCTGTTTTTT.

In regard to this clone: This sample also contains other DNA sequences that code for the same CDR3. The chain is built from TRBV4-1 and TRBJ2-7; perhaps TRBD1 as D (5 bases). Trimming took 2 bases from V and 0 from J, leaving 14 bases between them. The CDR3 length is 16 residues. CDR1 is MGHRA, CDR2 YSYEKL, per germline. The CDR3 here is CASSQKLTGVSYEQYF. The CDR3 DNA reads TGCGCCAGCAGCCAAAAGCTAACAGGCGTCTCCTACGAGCAGTACTTC.

The chain links TRBV27 to TRBJ2-1, with 11 positions matching TRBD2. Trimming took 3 bases from V and 0 from J; bases not matched to a gene: 10. Germline values: CDR1 MNHEY, CDR2 SMNVEV (reference sequence). This CDR3 contains 19 residues. CDR3 in amino acids: CASSLKVAGGPYSYNEQFF. The CDR3 nucleotides read TGTGCCAGCAGTTTGAAGGTAGCGGGAGGGCCTTACTCCTACAATGAGCAGTTCTTC.

The V and J genes are TRBV6-6 and TRBJ2-7; TRBD2 is a possible D gene (6 bases). Germline CDR1 reads MNHNY; CDR2 reads SVGAGI (reference sequence). The CDR3 has 14 residues. V was shortened by 5 bases and J by 4 bases, with 15 bases between the two germline ends. In nucleotides, the CDR3 is TGTGCCAGCAGTGGAGGGATTGGTAGATACGAGCAGTACTTC. Translated: CASSGGIGRYEQYF.

This chain links TRBV9 with TRBJ1-1; no firm D call. Germline V gives CDR1 SGDLS, CDR2 YYNGEE. This CDR3 has 14 amino acids. V was clipped by 0 bases and J by 1 base, with 7 bases between them. CDR3 protein: CASSVAKRNTEAFF. Written as DNA, the CDR3 is TGTGCCAGCAGCGTAGCTAAACGGAACACTGAAGCTTTCTTT.

Details on this clone: With a much larger clone just one base away, this may be a read error. Different DNA sequences within this sample yield the same CDR3. The chain combines TRBV5-1 with TRBJ2-7, with 7 bases identical to TRBD1. The CDR3 is 13 residues long. Trimming at V came to 5 bases and at J to 2 bases, leaving 4 bases not matched to a gene. Germline values: CDR1 SGHRS, CDR2 YFSETQ. The CDR3 nucleotides are TGCGCCAGCAGTTTTGGACAGGCCTACGAGCAGTACTTC. Translating it yields CASSFGQAYEQYF. Using reference TRBV5-1 and TRBJ2-7 for the parts outside the CDR3, the full variable domain is KAGVTQTPRYLIKTRGQQVTLSCSPISGHRSVSWYQQTPGQGLQFLFEYFSETQRNKGNFPGRFSGRQFSNSRSEMNVSTLELGDSALYLCASSFGQAYEQYFGPGTRLTVT.

This clone was seen just once. V and J are TRBV30 and TRBJ1-4; D might be TRBD1 (5 bases). Germline V gives CDR1 GTSNPN, CDR2 SVGIG (reference sequence). V lost 3 bases and J lost 6, with 26 bases in between. CDR3 length equals 18 residues. CDR3 sequence: CAWSGTRDRGKDYEKLFF. The CDR3 nucleotides are TGTGCCTGGAGCGGCACCCGGGACCGGGGCAAGGATTATGAAAAACTGTTTTTT.

This chain uses TRBV29-1 with TRBJ1-1, with a weak D call TRBD1 (6 bases). The germline V gene encodes CDR1 SQVTM and CDR2 ANQGSEA. The V gene lost 8 bases and the J gene lost 3 bases, with 19 bases spanning the gap. The CDR3 sequence is 14 residues long. For the CDR3, the DNA is TGCAGCTGTGAACCAGGGGATGGGCACACTGAAGCTTTCTTT. Protein sequence: CSCEPGDGHTEAFF.

The rearrangement joins TRBV27 to TRBJ1-1; 7 bases map to TRBD1. Germline V gene sequence: CDR1 MNHEY, CDR2 SMNVEV (reference sequence). V lost 5 bases, J lost 8 bases, and 8 bases stayed unmatched. The CDR3 is made up of 13 amino acids. In DNA form, the CDR3 reads TGTGCCAGCAGTCTCCCCCCAGGGGGGGAAGCTTTCTTT. This codes for CASSLPPGGEAFF.

The V gene is TRBV19, the J gene TRBJ2-7; the match to TRBD2 covers 10 bases. The CDR3 totals 13 residues. With V trimmed by 5 bases and J by 3 bases, 1 base remained unmatched. CDR1 LNHDA and CDR2 SQIVND come from the germline V gene (reference sequence). Written as DNA, the CDR3 is TGTGCCAGTAGTCTAGCGGGGGTCTACGAGCAGTACTTC. It translates to CASSLAGVYEQYF.

The genes are TRBV19 and TRBJ1-2, with D perhaps TRBD1 (6 bases). Germline loops: CDR1 LNHDA, CDR2 SQIVND (reference sequence). V lost 3 bases and J lost 4, with 24 bases in between. The CDR3 sequence is 18 residues long. The CDR3 nucleotides read TGTGCCAGTAGTATTCCGGTTTTTGACAGGCTCTCGGTCTATGGCTACACCTTC. Translating it yields CASSIPVFDRLSVYGYTF. The full variable domain, rest sourced from reference TRBV19 and TRBJ1-2, is DGGITQSPKYLFRKEGQNVTLSCEQNLNHDAMYWYRQDPGQGLRLIYYSQIVNDFQKGDIAEGYSVSREKKESFPLTVTSAQKNPTAFYLCASSIPVFDRLSVYGYTFGSGTRLTVV.

V usage is TRBV14 and J usage is TRBJ1-2; D is ambiguous. Between the trimmed V and J ends, which lost 5 bases and 0 bases, there was a span of 13 bases. Germline lookup yields CDR1 SGHDN and CDR2 FVKESK. This CDR3 comprises 15 residues. The CDR3 nucleotides read TGTGCCAGCAGCGTGCTCGGCCTCTCTAACTATGGCTACACCTTC. Translated, it gives CASSVLGLSNYGYTF.

V usage is TRBV6-1 and J usage is TRBJ1-2; 11 bases align to TRBD1. The CDR3 has 16 amino acids. Germline CDR1 is MNHNS and CDR2 is SASEGT. J was trimmed by 6 bases and V by 4 bases; bases with no gene match: 10. The CDR3 region has the DNA TGTGCCAGCAGTGGCCAACCGGGACAGGGGGAGGATGGCTACACCTTC. Translated, it gives CASSGQPGQGEDGYTF.

The chain joins TRBV5-6 to TRBJ2-2, with 7 bases matching TRBD1. There are 14 residues in the CDR3. The junction had 6 bases not matched to a gene; V was cut back by 4 bases and J by 6 bases. Germline V gives CDR1 SGHDT, CDR2 YYEEEE. The DNA of the CDR3 is TGTGCCAGCAGCAGACTGACAGGGCCCGGGGAGCTGTTTTTT. Protein: CASSRLTGPGELFF.

J is TRBJ2-3 and V is TRBV7-2; TRBD2 matches 9 bases. The J segment lost 6 bases and the V segment lost 3 bases, leaving 10 bases of the junction unmatched. The V gene's germline CDR1 is SGHTA and CDR2 FQGNSA. The length of the CDR3 is 16 residues. The CDR3 DNA is TGTGCCAGCAGCTTGTTGATAGCGGGAGACCCGGATACGCAGTATTTT. Amino acid sequence: CASSLLIAGDPDTQYF.

The chain is built from TRBV27 and TRBJ2-3; maybe TRBD1 (6 bases). Germline CDR1 MNHEY, CDR2 SMNVEV (reference sequence). Between the trimmed V and J ends, which lost 6 bases and 3 bases, there was a span of 22 bases. The CDR3 has 17 amino acids. In DNA form, the CDR3 reads TGTGCCAGCAGCTACAACTCGGACAGCGCCAAGACAGATACGCAGTATTTT. Encoded protein: CASSYNSDSAKTDTQYF.

A single count supports this clone. The sample carries other DNA sequences with the same CDR3. This chain connects TRBV9 to TRBJ2-2; no definite D call. The CDR3 is made up of 14 amino acids. Between the trimmed V and J ends, which lost 0 bases and 3 bases, there was a span of 6 bases. The V gene's germline CDR1 is SGDLS and CDR2 YYNGEE. CDR3 nucleotides: TGTGCCAGCAGCGTAGCTGGATACACCGGGGAGCTGTTTTTT. Amino acid sequence: CASSVAGYTGELFF. Based on the CDR3 plus reference TRBV9 and TRBJ2-2, the full variable domain is DSGVTQTPKHLITATGQRVTLRCSPRSGDLSVYWYQQSLDQGLQFLIQYYNGEERAKGNILERFSAQQFPDLHSELNLSSLELGDSALYFCASSVAGYTGELFFGEGSRLTVL.

As regards this clone: The identical CDR3 is also encoded by other nucleotide sequences in the sample. The chain combines TRBV30 with TRBJ2-7; D remains unclear. Germline assignment: CDR1 GTSNPN and CDR2 SVGIG (reference sequence). The CDR3 is made up of 10 amino acids. Trimming cost V 0 bases and J 5 bases, with 2 bases left between them. The CDR3 spells CAWSVNEQYF. CDR3 DNA: TGTGCCTGGAGTGTAAACGAGCAGTACTTC.

J is TRBJ1-6 and V is TRBV27; no definite D call. CDR3 length equals 14 residues. The V end lost 0 bases, the J end lost 7 bases, and 7 bases lay between the germline ends. The germline V gene encodes CDR1 MNHEY and CDR2 SMNVEV (reference sequence). Here the CDR3 DNA reads TGTGCCAGCAGTTTATCGATCGGGAATTCACCCCTCCACTTT. This encodes CASSLSIGNSPLHF.

V is TRBV5-8 and J is TRBJ1-5, with TRBD1 identical over 7 bases. V trimming: 3 bases; J trimming: 0 bases; junction bases outside the gene matches: 3. This CDR3 is 15 amino acids long. CDR1 is SGHTS, CDR2 YDEGEE, per germline. CDR3 in amino acids: CASSWTGDSNQPQHF. As DNA, the CDR3 is TGTGCCAGCAGCTGGACAGGCGATAGCAATCAGCCCCAGCATTTT.

The chain uses TRBV18 and TRBJ2-7, with a tentative D call TRBD2 (6 bases). CDR1 is KGHSH and CDR2 is LQKENI in the germline V gene. V was clipped by 0 bases and J by 1 base, with 16 bases between them. The CDR3 spans 17 residues. CDR3 bases: TGTGCCAGCTCACCACCGGTGCCTAGCGTTATATCCTACGAGCAGTACTTC. Residues: CASSPPVPSVISYEQYF.

Comment on this clone: Other DNA sequences from this sample encode an identical CDR3 as well. This chain uses TRBV13 with TRBJ2-3; D remains unclear. The CDR3 spans 12 residues. V was pared by 5 bases and J by 6 bases, with 9 bases between. Per the germline V gene, CDR1 is PRHDT and CDR2 is FYEKMQ (reference sequence). CDR3: CASSLDRDTQYF. The CDR3 region has the DNA TGTGCCAGCAGCCTAGATCGGGATACGCAGTATTTT.